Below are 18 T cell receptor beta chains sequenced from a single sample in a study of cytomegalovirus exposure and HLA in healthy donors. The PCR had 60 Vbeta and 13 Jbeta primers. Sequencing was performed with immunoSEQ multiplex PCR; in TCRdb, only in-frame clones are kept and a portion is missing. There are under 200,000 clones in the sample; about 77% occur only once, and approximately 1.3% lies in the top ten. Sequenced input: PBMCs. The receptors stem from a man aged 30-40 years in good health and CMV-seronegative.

The CDR3 DNA reads as TGTGCCACCAGCCGCGGGACAGGGAGGCAAGAGACCCAGTACTTC. It encodes CATSRGTGRQETQYF. V gene TRBV15 combines with J gene TRBJ2-5; 9 nucleotides match TRBD1. This CDR3 region has 15 residues. V shed 5 bases and J 2 bases; nucleotides not matched to a gene: 6. CDR1 LNHNV and CDR2 YYDKDF come from the germline V gene (reference sequence).

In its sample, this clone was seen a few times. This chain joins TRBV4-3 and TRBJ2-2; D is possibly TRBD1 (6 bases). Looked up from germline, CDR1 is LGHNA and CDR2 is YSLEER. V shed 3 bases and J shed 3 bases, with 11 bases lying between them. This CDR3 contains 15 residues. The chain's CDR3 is CASSHEGGDTGELFF. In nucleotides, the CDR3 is TGCGCCAGCAGCCACGAAGGGGGTGACACCGGGGAGCTGTTTTTT.

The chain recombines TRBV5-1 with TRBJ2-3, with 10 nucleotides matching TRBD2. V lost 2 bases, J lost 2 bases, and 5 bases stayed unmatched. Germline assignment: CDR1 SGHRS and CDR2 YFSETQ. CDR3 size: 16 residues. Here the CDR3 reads CASSFGAGGNTDTQYF. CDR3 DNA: TGCGCCAGCAGCTTTGGAGCGGGAGGGAACACAGATACGCAGTATTTT.

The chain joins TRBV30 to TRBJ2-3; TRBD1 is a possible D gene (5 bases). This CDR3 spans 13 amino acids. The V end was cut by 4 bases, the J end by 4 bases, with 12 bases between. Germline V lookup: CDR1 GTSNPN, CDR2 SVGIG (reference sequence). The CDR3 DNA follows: TGTGCCTGGATAAGGCAGGGTCCAGATACGCAGTATTTT. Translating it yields CAWIRQGPDTQYF.

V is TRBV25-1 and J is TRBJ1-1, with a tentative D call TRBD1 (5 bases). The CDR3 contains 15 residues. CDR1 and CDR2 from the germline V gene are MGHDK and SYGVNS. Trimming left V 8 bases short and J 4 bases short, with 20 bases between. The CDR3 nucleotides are TGTGCCAGCCGACCACGGGGGGAGGGATTCACTGAAGCTTTCTTT. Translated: CASRPRGEGFTEAFF.

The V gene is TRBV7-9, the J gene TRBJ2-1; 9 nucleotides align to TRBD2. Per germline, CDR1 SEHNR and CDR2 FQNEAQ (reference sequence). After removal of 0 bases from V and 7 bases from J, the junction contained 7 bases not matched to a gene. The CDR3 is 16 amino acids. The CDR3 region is CASSLAERGADNEQFF. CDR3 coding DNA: TGTGCCAGCAGCTTAGCGGAGCGGGGGGCCGATAATGAGCAGTTCTTC.

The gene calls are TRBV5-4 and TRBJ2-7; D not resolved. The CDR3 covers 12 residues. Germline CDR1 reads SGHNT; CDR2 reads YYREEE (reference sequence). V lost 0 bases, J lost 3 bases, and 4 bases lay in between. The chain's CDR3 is CASSLGVYEQYF. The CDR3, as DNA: TGTGCCAGCAGCTTGGGCGTCTACGAGCAGTACTTC.

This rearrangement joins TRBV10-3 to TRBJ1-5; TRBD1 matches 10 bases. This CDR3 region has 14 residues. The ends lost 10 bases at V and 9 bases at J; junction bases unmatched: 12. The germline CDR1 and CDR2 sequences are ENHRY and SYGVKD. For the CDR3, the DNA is TGTGCCAGGGGGACAGGGGATGAGTTATGGCCCCAGCATTTT. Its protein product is CARGTGDELWPQHF.

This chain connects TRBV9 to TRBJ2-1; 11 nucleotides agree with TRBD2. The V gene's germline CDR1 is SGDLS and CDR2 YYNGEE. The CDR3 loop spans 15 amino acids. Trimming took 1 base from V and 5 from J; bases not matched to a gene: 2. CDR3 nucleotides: TGTGCCAGCAGCGTACTAGCGGGGGGCAACAATGAGCAGTTCTTC. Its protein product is CASSVLAGGNNEQFF.

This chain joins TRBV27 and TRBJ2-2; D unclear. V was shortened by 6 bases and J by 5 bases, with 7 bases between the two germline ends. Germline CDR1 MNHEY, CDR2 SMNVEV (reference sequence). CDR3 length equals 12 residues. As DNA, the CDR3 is TGTGCCAGCAGGTCAATGACCGGGGAGCTGTTTTTT. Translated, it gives CASRSMTGELFF.

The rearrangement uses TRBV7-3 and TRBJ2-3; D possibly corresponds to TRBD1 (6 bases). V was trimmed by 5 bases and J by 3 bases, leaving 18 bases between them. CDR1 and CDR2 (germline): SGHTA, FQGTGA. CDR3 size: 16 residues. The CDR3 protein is CASSRDRPTGTDTQYF. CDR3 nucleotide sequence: TGTGCCAGCAGCCGCGACAGGCCGACCGGAACAGATACGCAGTATTTT.

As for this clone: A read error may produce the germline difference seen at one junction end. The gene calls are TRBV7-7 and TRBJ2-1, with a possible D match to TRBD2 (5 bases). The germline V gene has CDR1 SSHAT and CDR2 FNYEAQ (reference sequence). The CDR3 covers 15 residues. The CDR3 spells CASSLAGLSYNEQFF. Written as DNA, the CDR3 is TGTGCTAGCAGCTTGGCGGGCCTCTCCTACAATGAGCAGTTCTTC.

The CDR3 DNA reads TGTGCCAGCAGCTTAGCGGTTTCGACAGGGCGAGGCTACACCTTC. Its protein product is CASSLAVSTGRGYTF. The chain uses TRBV7-2 and TRBJ1-2; the match to TRBD1 covers 7 bases. The CDR3 is made up of 15 amino acids. Germline CDR1 is SGHTA and CDR2 is FQGNSA. V lost 0 bases to trimming and J lost 8 bases; unmatched junction nucleotides: 9.

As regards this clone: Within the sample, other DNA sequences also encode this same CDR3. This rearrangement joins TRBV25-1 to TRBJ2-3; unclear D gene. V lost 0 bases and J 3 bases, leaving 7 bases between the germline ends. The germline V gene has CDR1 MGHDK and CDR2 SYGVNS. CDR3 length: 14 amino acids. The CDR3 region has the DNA TGTGCCAGCAGTGAATATTCCCTTACAGATACGCAGTATTTT. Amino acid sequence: CASSEYSLTDTQYF.

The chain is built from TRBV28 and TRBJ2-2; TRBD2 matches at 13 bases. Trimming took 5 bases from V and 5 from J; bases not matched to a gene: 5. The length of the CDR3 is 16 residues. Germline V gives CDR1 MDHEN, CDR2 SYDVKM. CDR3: CASSPLAGGRTGELFF. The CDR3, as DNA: TGTGCCAGCAGTCCACTAGCGGGGGGGAGGACCGGGGAGCTGTTTTTT. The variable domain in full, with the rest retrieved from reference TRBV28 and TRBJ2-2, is DVKVTQSSRYLVKRTGEKVFLECVQDMDHENMFWYRQDPGLGLRLIYFSYDVKMKEKGDIPEGYSVSREKKERFSLILESASTNQTSMYLCASSPLAGGRTGELFFGEGSRLTVL.

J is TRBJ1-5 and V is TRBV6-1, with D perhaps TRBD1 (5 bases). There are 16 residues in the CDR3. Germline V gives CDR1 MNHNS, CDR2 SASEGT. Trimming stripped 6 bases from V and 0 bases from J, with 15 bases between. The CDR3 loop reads CASSERGSYSNQPQHF. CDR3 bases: TGTGCCAGCAGCGAAAGGGGCAGTTATAGCAATCAGCCCCAGCATTTT.

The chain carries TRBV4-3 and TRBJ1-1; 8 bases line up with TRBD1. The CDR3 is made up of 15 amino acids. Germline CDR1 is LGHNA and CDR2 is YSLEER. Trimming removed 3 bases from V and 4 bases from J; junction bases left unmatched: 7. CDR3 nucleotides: TGCGCCAGCAGCCACCTGGACAGGGATGTCACTGAAGCTTTCTTT. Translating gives CASSHLDRDVTEAFF.

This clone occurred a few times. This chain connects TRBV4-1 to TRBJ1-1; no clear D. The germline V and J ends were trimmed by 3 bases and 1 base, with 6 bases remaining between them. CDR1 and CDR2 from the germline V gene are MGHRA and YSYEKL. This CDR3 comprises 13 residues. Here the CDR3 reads CASSHPSNTEAFF. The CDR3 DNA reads TGCGCCAGCAGCCACCCCTCGAACACTGAAGCTTTCTTT.